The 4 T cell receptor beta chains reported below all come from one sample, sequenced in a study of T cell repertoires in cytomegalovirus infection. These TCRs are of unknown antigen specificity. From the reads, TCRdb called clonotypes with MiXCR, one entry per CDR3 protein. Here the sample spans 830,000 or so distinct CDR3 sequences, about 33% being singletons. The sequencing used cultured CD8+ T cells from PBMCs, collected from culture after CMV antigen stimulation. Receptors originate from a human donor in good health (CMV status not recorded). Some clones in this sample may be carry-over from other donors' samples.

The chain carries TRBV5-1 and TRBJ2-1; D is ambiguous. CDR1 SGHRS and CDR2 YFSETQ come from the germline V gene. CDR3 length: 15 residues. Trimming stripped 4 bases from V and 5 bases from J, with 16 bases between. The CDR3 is CASSQQLGTNNEQFF. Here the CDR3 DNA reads TGCGCCAGCAGCCAACAGCTAGGAACAAACAATGAGCAGTTCTTC.

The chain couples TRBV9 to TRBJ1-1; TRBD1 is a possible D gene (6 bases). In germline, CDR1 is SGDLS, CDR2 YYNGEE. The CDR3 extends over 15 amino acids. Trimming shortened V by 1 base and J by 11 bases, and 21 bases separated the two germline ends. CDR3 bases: TGTGCCAGCAGCGTAAACCATAAGCCAGGGGAAGGGGCTTTCTTT. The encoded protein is CASSVNHKPGEGAFF.

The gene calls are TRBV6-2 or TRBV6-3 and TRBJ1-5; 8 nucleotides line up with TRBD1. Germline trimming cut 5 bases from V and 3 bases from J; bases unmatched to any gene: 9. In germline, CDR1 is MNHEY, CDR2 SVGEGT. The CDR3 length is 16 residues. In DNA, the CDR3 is TGTGCCAGCAGTCGTTTGGACAGGGCCCCCAATCAGCCCCAGCATTTT. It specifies CASSRLDRAPNQPQHF.

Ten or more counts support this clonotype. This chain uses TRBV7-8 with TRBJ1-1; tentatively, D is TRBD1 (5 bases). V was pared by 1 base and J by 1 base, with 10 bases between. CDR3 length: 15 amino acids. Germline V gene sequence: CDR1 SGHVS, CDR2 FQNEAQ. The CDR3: CASSLGGRQNTEAFF. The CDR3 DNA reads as TGTGCCAGCAGCTTAGGGGGCAGACAGAACACTGAAGCTTTCTTT.